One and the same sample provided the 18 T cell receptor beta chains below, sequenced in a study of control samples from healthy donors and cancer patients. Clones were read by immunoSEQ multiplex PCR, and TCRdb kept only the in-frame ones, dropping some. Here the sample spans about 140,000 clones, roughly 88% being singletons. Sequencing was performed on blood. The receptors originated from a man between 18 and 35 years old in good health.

The CDR3 loop is CASSRAHTDTQYF. CDR3 in DNA: TGTGCCAGCTCTCGGGCACACACAGATACGCAGTATTTT. The rearrangement joins TRBV7-2 to TRBJ2-3, with D uncertain. The V gene's germline CDR1 is SGHTA and CDR2 FQGNSA. The CDR3 sequence is 13 residues long. V was shortened by 8 bases and J by 2 bases, with 11 bases between the two germline ends.

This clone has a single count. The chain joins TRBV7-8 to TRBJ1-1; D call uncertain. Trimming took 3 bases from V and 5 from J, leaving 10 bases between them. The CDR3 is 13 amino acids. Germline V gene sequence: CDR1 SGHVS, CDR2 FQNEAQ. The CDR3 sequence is CASSFNSGTEAFF. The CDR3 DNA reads TGTGCCAGCAGCTTCAACAGCGGGACTGAAGCTTTCTTT.

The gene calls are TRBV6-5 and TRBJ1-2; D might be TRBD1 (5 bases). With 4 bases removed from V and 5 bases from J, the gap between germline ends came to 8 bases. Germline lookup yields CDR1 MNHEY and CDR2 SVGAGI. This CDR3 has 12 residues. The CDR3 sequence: CASSLTGYGYTF. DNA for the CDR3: TGTGCCAGCAGTTTAACAGGTTATGGCTACACCTTC.

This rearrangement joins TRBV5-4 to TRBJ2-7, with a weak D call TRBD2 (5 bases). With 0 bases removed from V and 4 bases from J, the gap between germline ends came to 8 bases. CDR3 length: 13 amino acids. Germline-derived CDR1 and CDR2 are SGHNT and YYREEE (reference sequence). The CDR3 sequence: CASSLAGIYEQYF. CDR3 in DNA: TGTGCCAGCAGCTTGGCGGGGATTTACGAGCAGTACTTC.

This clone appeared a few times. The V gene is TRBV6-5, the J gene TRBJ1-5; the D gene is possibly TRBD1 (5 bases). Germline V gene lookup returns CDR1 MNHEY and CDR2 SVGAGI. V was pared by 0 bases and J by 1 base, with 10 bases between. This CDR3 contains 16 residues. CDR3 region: CASSYSIRGSNQPQHF. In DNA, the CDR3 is TGTGCCAGCAGTTACTCGATACGGGGGAGCAATCAGCCCCAGCATTTT.

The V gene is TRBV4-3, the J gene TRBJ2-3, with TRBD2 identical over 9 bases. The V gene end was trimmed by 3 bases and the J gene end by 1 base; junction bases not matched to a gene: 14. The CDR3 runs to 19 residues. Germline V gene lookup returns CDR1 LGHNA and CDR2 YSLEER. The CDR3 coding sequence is TGCGCCAGCAGCCACTTCCGAGGCGGGGGGGCCTGGGGCACAGATACGCAGTATTTT. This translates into CASSHFRGGGAWGTDTQYF.

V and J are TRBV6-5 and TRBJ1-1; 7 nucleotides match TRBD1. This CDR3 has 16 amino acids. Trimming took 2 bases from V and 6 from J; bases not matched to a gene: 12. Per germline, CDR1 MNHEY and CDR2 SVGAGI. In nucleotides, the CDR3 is TGTGCCAGCAGTTACACACAAGGAGGGGGCAGGGCTGAAGCTTTCTTT. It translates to CASSYTQGGGRAEAFF.

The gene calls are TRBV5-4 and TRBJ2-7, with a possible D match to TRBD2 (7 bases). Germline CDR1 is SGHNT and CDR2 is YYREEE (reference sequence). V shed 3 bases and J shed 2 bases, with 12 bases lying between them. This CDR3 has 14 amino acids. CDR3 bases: TGTGCCAGCAGCTGGGAGGGGGGCCCCTACGAGCAGTACTTC. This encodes CASSWEGGPYEQYF.

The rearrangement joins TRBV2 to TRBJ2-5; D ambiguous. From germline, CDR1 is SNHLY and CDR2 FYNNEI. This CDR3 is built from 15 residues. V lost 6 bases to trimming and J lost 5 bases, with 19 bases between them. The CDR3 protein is CASSMETPGWETQYF. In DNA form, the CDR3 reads TGTGCCAGCAGCATGGAGACCCCCGGGTGGGAGACCCAGTACTTC.

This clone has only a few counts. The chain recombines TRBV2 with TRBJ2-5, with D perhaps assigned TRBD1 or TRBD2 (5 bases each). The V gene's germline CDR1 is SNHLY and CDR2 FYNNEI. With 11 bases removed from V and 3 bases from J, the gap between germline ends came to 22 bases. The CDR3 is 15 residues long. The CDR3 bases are TGTGCCTCTTCGACCGGGGCTTCCCTAGAAGAGACCCAGTACTTC. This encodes CASSTGASLEETQYF.

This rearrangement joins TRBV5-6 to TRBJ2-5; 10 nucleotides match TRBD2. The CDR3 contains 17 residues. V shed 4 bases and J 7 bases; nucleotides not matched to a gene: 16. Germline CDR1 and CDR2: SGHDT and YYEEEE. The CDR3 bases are TGTGCCAGCAGCGCACTAACCAGCGGGGGGGTTCGTGGGACCCAGTACTTC. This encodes CASSALTSGGVRGTQYF.

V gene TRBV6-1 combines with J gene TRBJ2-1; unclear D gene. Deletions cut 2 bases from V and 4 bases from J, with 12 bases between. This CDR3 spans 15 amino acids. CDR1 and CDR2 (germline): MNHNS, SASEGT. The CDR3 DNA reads TGTGCCAGCAGTGAACGGCTAGTCGGGTACAATGAGCAGTTCTTC. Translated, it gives CASSERLVGYNEQFF.

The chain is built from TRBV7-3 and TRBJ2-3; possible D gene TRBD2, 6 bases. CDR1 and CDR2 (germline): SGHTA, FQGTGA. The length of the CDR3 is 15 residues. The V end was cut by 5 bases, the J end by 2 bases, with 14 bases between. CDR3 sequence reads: CASSPAGGATDTQYF. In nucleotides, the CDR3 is TGTGCCAGCAGCCCAGCGGGCGGGGCCACAGATACGCAGTATTTT.

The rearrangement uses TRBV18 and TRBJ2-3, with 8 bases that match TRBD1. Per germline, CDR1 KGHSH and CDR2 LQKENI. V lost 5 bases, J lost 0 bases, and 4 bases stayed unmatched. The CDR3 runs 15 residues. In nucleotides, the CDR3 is TGTGCCAGCTCATCCACAGGGGGTAGCACAGATACGCAGTATTTT. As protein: CASSSTGGSTDTQYF.

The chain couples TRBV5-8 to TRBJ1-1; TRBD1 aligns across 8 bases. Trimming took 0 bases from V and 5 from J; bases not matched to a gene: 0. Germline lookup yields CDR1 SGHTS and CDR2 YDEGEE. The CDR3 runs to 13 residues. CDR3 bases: TGTGCCAGCAGCTTGGGGACAGGGACTGAAGCTTTCTTT. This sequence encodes CASSLGTGTEAFF.

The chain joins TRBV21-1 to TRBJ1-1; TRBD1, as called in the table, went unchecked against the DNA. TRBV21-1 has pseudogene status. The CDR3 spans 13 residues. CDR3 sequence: CASSNWGRTEAFF. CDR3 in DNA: TGTGCCAGCAGCAATTGGGGGCGCACTGAAGCTTTCTTT.

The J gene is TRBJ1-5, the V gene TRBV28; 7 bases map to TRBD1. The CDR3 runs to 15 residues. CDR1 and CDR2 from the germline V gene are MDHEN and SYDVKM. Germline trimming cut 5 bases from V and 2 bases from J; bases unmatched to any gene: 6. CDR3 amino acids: CASSPTGLGNQPQHF. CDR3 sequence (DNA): TGTGCCAGCAGTCCGACAGGGTTGGGCAATCAGCCCCAGCATTTT.

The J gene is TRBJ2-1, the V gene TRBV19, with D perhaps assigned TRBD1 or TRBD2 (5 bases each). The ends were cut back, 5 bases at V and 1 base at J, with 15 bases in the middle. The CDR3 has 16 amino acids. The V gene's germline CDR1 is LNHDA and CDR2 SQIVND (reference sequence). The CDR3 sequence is CASSARGTGSYNEQFF. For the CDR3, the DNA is TGTGCCAGTAGTGCCCGTGGGACGGGGTCCTACAATGAGCAGTTCTTC.